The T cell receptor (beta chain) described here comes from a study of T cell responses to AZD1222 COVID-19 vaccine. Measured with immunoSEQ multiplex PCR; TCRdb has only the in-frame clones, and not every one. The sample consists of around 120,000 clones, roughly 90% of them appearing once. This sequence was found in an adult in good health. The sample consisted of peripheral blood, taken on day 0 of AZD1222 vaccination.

The CDR3 is CASSLGGLGPYYEQYF. The CDR3 DNA follows: TGTGCCAGCAGCTTGGGGGGTTTAGGGCCCTACTACGAGCAGTACTTC. This sequence joins TRBV5-6 and TRBJ2-7; D is unclear. The CDR3 length is 16 residues. Germline V CDR1 and CDR2: SGHDT, YYEEEE. V lost 0 bases and J lost 3, with 16 bases in between.